This T cell receptor (beta chain) was sequenced for a study of shared clonotypes between healthy human individuals. Per the germline V gene, CDR1 is MNHNY and CDR2 is SVGAGI (reference sequence). Trimming removed 3 bases from V and 5 bases from J, with 5 bases in between. The CDR3 spans 12 residues. Sequencing was performed with immunoSEQ multiplex PCR; in TCRdb, only in-frame clones are kept and a portion is missing. The repertoire consists of 1.4 million or so clones, with approximately 98.5% occurring once and the leading ten covering about 0.4%. Material: naive CD4+ T cells sorted from blood. As to subset: CD45RA+ positively selected. The receptor was isolated from a man between 25 and 39 years old in good health. This sequence joins TRBV6-6 and TRBJ2-4; D uncertain. CDR3 protein: CASSYLQNIQYF. CDR3 nucleotide sequence: TGTGCCAGCAGTTATCTCCAAAACATTCAGTACTTC.